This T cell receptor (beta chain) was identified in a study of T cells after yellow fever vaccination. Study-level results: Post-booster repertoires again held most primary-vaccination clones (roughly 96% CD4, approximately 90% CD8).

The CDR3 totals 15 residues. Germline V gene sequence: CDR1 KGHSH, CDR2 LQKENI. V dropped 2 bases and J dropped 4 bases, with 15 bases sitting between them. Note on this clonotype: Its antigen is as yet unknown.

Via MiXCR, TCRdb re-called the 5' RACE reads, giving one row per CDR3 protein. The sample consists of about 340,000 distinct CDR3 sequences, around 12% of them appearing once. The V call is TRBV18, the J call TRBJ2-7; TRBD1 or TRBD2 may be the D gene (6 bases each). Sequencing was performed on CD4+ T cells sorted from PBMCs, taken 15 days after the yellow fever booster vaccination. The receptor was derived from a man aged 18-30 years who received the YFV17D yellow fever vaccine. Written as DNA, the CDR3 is TGTGCCAGCTCACCAGGCACGGGGGCGCGGTACGAGCAGTACTTC. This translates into CASSPGTGARYEQYF.